In this sample, the clone carrying this TCR beta chain turned up a few times. With a J-beta primer mix and a sample-barcoded 5' primer, a second PCR ran roughly 6 to 12 cycles. Each cDNA molecule was tagged by a template-switch adaptor that had 12 random nucleotides. One entry per CDR3 protein, called by TCRdb with MiXCR from the 5' RACE reads. The sample shows about 1.8 million distinct CDR3 sequences, 40% to 55% of them seen only once. The data originate from a study of blood T cells in healthy people across ages. This CDR3 is built from 15 residues. The germline V gene encodes CDR1 MDHEN and CDR2 SYDVKM. V was pared by 5 bases and J by 2 bases, with 15 bases between.

The rearrangement links TRBV28 to TRBJ2-5; perhaps TRBD1 as D (5 bases). Sequencing used blood. This receptor was obtained from a woman in her thirties or forties in good health. The CDR3 is CASSLPKGIQETQYF. CDR3 DNA sequence: TGTGCCAGCAGTCTCCCTAAGGGGATACAAGAGACCCAGTACTTC.